This T cell receptor (beta chain) was recovered during a study of beta chain features in type 1 diabetes. In the study overall: On cell yields, gender and age, patients and healthy donors were similar. Overall study results and limits: Cells with high TCR expression could be over-represented by cDNA sequencing.

A single heparinised draw of roughly 0.11 L on average was taken per donor. Naive, central memory, regulatory and stem cell-like memory cells within the CD4+ compartment were sorted using CD45RO/CCR7/CD25/CD127/CD95/CD27. Of note for this clone: Antigen unknown.

Reverse transcription of all isolated RNA meant that expressed TCRB transcripts were sequenced. The protocol was immunoSEQ multiplex PCR, while the TCRdb copy is restricted to in-frame clones and leaves out a portion. The sample lists about 150,000 clones; 11% were seen once. CDR3 length equals 13 residues. V was shortened by 5 bases and J by 1 base, with 8 bases between the two germline ends. The germline V gene encodes CDR1 KGHSH and CDR2 LQKENI. The rearrangement joins TRBV18 to TRBJ1-1; TRBD1 might be the D (6 bases). Sequenced input: central memory CD4+ T cells from blood. The TCR was taken from a man younger than 30 in good health. In DNA form, the CDR3 reads TGTGCCAGCTCAGGGACACAGAACACTGAAGCTTTCTTT. Amino acid sequence: CASSGTQNTEAFF.